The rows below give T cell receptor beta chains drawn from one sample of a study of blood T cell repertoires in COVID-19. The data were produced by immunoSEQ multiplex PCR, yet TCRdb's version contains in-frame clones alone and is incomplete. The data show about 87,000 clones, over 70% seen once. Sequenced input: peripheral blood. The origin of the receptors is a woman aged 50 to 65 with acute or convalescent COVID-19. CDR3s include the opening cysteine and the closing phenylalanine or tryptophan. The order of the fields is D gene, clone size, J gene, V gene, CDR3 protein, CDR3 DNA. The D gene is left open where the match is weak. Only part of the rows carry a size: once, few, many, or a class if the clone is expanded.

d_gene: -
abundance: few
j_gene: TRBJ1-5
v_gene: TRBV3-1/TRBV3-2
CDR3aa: CASSQAGIHQPQHF
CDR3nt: TGTGCCAGCAGCCAAGCAGGGATCCATCAGCCCCAGCATTTT

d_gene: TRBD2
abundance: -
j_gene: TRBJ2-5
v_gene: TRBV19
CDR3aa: CASSIDLQGLASQYF
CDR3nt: TGTGCCAGTAGTATAGACCTTCAAGGACTAGCGTCCCAGTACTTC

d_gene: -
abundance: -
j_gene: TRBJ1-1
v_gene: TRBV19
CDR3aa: CASSDARGTEAFF
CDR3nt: TGTGCCAGTAGTGACGCCCGGGGGACTGAAGCTTTCTTT

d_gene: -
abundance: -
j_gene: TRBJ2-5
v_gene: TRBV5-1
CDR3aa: CASSIDSVETQYF
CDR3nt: TGCGCCAGCAGCATCGACTCTGTGGAGACCCAGTACTTC

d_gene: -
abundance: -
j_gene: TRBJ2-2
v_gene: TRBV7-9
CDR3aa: CASSWLGQTGELFF
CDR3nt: TGTGCCAGCAGCTGGCTAGGTCAGACCGGGGAGCTGTTTTTT

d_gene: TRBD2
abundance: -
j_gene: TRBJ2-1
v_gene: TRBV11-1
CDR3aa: CASRFSGGAHNEQFF
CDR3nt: TGTGCCAGCAGGTTTAGCGGGGGGGCCCACAATGAGCAGTTCTTC

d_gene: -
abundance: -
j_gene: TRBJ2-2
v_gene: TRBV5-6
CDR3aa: CASSGSGDPFGAGELFF
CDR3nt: -

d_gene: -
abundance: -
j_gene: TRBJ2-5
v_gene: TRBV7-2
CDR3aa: CASSLGSPGGETQYF
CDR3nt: TGTGCCAGCAGCTTAGGATCCCCAGGAGGGGAGACCCAGTACTTC

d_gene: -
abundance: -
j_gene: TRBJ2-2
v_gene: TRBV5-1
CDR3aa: CASSLVTDPNTGELFF
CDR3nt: TGCGCCAGCAGCTTGGTAACAGATCCGAACACCGGGGAGCTGTTTTTT

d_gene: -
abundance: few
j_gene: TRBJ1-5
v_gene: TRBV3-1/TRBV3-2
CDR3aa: CASSHAGQPQHF
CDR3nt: TGTGCCAGCAGCCATGCAGGGCAGCCCCAGCATTTT

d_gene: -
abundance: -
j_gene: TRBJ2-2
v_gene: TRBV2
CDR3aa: CASTETGGTGELFF
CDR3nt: TGTGCCAGCACCGAAACAGGTGGCACCGGGGAGCTGTTTTTT

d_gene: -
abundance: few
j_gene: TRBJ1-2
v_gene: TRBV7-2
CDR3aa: CASSSSPLGGYTF
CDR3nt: TGTGCCAGCAGCTCCTCGCCTCTGGGCGGCTACACCTTC

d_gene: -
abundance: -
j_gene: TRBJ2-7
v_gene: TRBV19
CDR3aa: CASSIGRGTYEQYF
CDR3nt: TGTGCCAGTAGTATAGGACGGGGAACCTACGAGCAGTACTTC

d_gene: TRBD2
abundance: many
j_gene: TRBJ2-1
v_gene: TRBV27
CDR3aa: CASTLISGGAGEQFF
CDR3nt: TGTGCCAGCACCCTGATTAGCGGGGGGGCCGGTGAGCAGTTCTTC

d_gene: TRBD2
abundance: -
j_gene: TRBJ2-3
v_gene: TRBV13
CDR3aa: CASSLAGLASTDTQYF
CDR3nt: TGTGCCAGCAGCTTAGCTGGACTAGCCTCCACAGATACGCAGTATTTT

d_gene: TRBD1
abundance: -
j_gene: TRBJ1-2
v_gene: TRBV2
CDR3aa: CASRTSGTGYGYTF
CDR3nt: TGTGCCAGCAGGACTTCCGGGACAGGGTATGGCTACACCTTC

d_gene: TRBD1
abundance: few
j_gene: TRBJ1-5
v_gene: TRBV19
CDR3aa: CASSHRGASPQHF
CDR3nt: TGTGCCAGTAGTCACAGGGGGGCATCGCCCCAGCATTTT

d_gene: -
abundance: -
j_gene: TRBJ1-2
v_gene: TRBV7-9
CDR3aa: CASSPAGGNGYTF
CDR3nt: TGTGCCAGCAGCCCAGCTGGAGGGAATGGCTACACCTTC

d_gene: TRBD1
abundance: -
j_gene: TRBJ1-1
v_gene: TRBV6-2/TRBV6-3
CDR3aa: CASSYGDRGRAFF
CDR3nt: TGTGCCAGCAGTTACGGGGACAGGGGCCGTGCTTTCTTT